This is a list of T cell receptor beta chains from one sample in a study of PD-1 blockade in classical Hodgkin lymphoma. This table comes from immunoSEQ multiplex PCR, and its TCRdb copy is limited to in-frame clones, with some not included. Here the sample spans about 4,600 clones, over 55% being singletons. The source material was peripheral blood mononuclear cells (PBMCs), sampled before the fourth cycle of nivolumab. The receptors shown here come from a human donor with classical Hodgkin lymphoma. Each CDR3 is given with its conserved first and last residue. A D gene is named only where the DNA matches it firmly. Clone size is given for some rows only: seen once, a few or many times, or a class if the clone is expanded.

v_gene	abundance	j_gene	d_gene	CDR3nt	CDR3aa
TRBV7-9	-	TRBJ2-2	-	TGTGCCAGCAAAGGCTCGGGTTACACCGGGGAGCTGTTTTTT	CASKGSGYTGELFF
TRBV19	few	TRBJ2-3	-	TGTGCCAGTAGTTTGGGACGCAGCACAGATACGCAGTATTTT	CASSLGRSTDTQYF
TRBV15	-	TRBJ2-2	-	TGTGCCACCGGGAATGAGTACCGCACCGGGGAGCTGTTTTTT	CATGNEYRTGELFF
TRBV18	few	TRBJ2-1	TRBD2	TGTGCCAGCTCACCTAGACTAGCGGATGAGCAGTTCTTC	CASSPRLADEQFF
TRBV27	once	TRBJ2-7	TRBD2	TGTGCCAGCAGTTTTAAAACTAGCGGGGCAACCTACGAGCAGTACTTC	CASSFKTSGATYEQYF
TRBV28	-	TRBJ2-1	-	TGTGCCAGCAGCCGACAGTACAATGAGCAGTTCTTC	CASSRQYNEQFF
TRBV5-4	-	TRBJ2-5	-	TGTGCCAGCAGCCCAGACAGTGTCCAAGAGACCCAGTACTTC	CASSPDSVQETQYF
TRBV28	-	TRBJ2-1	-	TGTGCCAGCAGTTCTACCGCCTTGGGCTCCTACAATGAGCAGTTCTTC	CASSSTALGSYNEQFF
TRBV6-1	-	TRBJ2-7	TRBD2	TGTGCCAGCAGTGATTGGACTAGCGGGCCCTACGGGCAGTACTTC	CASSDWTSGPYGQYF
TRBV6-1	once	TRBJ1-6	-	TGTGCCAGCAGTGTTGGGGGTTGGGACAAATCACCCCTCCACTTT	CASSVGGWDKSPLHF